Listed below are T cell receptor beta chains from one sample, sequenced in a study of blood T cell repertoires in COVID-19. Measured with immunoSEQ multiplex PCR; TCRdb has only the in-frame clones, and not every one. The table has approximately 230,000 clones, about 91% seen once. The sample comprised peripheral blood. The receptor set was obtained from a woman between 25 and 40 years old with COVID-19, enrolled during active disease. CDR3s include the opening cysteine and the closing phenylalanine or tryptophan. The order of the fields is V gene, J gene, D gene, clone size, CDR3 length, CDR3 protein, CDR3 DNA. D genes are given only for firm matches. Clone size is shown for a subset of rows, as once, few, many or a class of expanded clone.

TRBV19,TRBJ1-5,TRBD1,-,22,CASNPRSPGTGVFGYSNQPQHF,TGTGCCAGTAATCCCCGATCCCCCGGGACAGGGGTATTCGGTTATAGCAATCAGCCCCAGCATTTT
TRBV4-3,TRBJ2-1,-,-,14,CASSLSLVYNEQFF,TGCGCCAGCAGCCTGTCTTTAGTTTACAATGAGCAGTTCTTC
TRBV7-9,TRBJ2-3,TRBD2,-,17,CASSPPGGAGFVDTQYF,TGTGCCAGCAGCCCGCCCGGGGGAGCGGGGTTTGTAGATACGCAGTATTTT
TRBV11-2,TRBJ1-6,-,-,14,CASSPAEGRTPLHF,TGTGCCAGCAGCCCCGCGGAGGGTAGGACACCCCTCCACTTT
TRBV5-6,TRBJ1-1,-,-,13,CASSRGRNTEAFF,TGTGCCAGCAGCAGAGGGAGGAACACTGAAGCTTTCTTT
TRBV7-8,TRBJ1-1,TRBD1,-,17,CASSLGPLTGGITEAFF,TGTGCCAGCAGCTTAGGCCCCCTAACAGGGGGCATCACTGAAGCTTTCTTT
TRBV5-1,TRBJ2-7,TRBD1,-,16,CASSRAGTGGVYEQYF,TGCGCCAGCAGCCGAGCCGGGACAGGGGGCGTGTACGAGCAGTACTTC
TRBV28,TRBJ1-2,TRBD1,-,18,CASSRRYYERQGKYGYTF,TGTGCCAGCAGTAGGAGGTATTACGAGAGACAGGGGAAGTATGGCTACACCTTC
TRBV4-1,TRBJ2-1,-,many,15,CASSQGSGSYNEQFF,TGCGCCAGCAGCCAAGGGTCAGGTTCCTACAATGAGCAGTTCTTC
TRBV7-9,TRBJ2-1,-,-,17,CASSANLGVLTYNEQFF,TGTGCCAGCAGCGCTAACCTAGGGGTGCTCACCTACAATGAGCAGTTCTTC
TRBV4-1,TRBJ2-7,TRBD2,-,16,CASSPGTSGGLYEQYF,TGCGCCAGCAGCCCGGGGACTAGCGGGGGATTATACGAGCAGTACTTC
TRBV9,TRBJ2-1,TRBD2,-,15,CASSAIAGDESEQFF,TGTGCCAGCAGCGCGATAGCGGGAGATGAGAGTGAGCAGTTCTTC
TRBV6-6,TRBJ2-2,TRBD2,few,17,CASSRLGLADGTGELFF,TGTGCCAGCAGCCGACTGGGACTAGCGGATGGCACCGGGGAGCTGTTTTTT
TRBV6-5,TRBJ2-2,TRBD1,-,15,CASSQTGDNTGELFF,TGTGCCAGCAGTCAAACAGGGGATAACACCGGGGAGCTGTTTTTT
TRBV2,TRBJ1-1,-,-,15,CASRDRTVSNTEAFF,TGTGCCAGCAGGGACCGGACAGTTTCTAACACTGAAGCTTTCTTT
TRBV28,TRBJ1-5,TRBD1,-,15,CASSLYRGSNQPQHF,TGTGCCAGCAGTTTATACAGGGGGAGCAATCAGCCCCAGCATTTT
TRBV19,TRBJ2-5,TRBD2,-,14,CASSPGGNRETQYF,TGTGCCAGTAGTCCCGGGGGGAATAGAGAGACCCAGTACTTC
TRBV10-3,TRBJ2-5,TRBD2,once,14,CAISQAGDQETQYF,TGTGCCATCAGTCAAGCGGGGGATCAAGAGACCCAGTACTTC
TRBV10-3,TRBJ1-1,-,-,15,CAISGLMGPGTEAFF,TGTGCCATCAGCGGTCTGATGGGGCCGGGCACTGAAGCTTTCTTT
TRBV9,TRBJ2-5,TRBD2,-,16,CASSATRRGGPETQYF,TGTGCCAGCAGCGCCACTCGACGGGGGGGCCCGGAGACCCAGTACTTC
TRBV4-1,TRBJ2-3,TRBD2,-,15,CASSQAGGGADTQYF,TGCGCCAGCAGCCAGGCGGGGGGCGGCGCAGATACGCAGTATTTT
TRBV4-3,TRBJ2-1,-,-,15,CASSPEANSYNEQFF,TGCGCCAGCAGCCCCGAGGCTAACTCCTACAATGAGCAGTTCTTC
TRBV28,TRBJ1-5,TRBD1,-,16,CASSLAGTGDNQPQHF,TGTGCCAGCAGTTTGGCCGGGACAGGAGATAATCAGCCCCAGCATTTT
TRBV2,TRBJ2-5,-,-,14,CASSPGQRVETQYF,TGTGCCAGCAGTCCGGGCCAGAGGGTGGAGACCCAGTACTTC
TRBV9,TRBJ2-3,TRBD1,-,17,CASSVGLGTGVGDTQYF,TGTGCCAGCAGCGTAGGGCTCGGGACAGGGGTGGGAGATACGCAGTATTTT
TRBV19,TRBJ1-4,-,-,16,CASSLVGGQPNEKLFF,TGTGCCAGTAGTCTAGTTGGCGGACAGCCTAATGAAAAACTGTTTTTT
TRBV7-9,TRBJ2-7,-,-,11,CASSPSYEQYF,TGTGCCAGCAGCCCATCCTACGAGCAGTACTTC
TRBV18,TRBJ1-2,TRBD1,-,16,CASSPTRQGQGYGYTF,TGTGCCAGCTCGCCCACTCGTCAAGGACAGGGGTATGGCTACACCTTC
TRBV6-2/TRBV6-3,TRBJ1-2,TRBD1,-,14,CASSLGQGDYGYTF,TGTGCCAGCAGTTTGGGACAGGGGGACTATGGCTACACCTTC
TRBV19,TRBJ2-5,-,-,16,CASSIRQGYSQETQYF,TGTGCCAGTAGTATTCGGCAGGGGTATTCCCAAGAGACCCAGTACTTC
TRBV11-3,TRBJ2-3,-,-,16,CASSYPWGERSDTQYF,TGTGCCAGCAGCTACCCTTGGGGGGAGAGGTCAGATACGCAGTATTTT
TRBV18,TRBJ2-5,-,-,13,CASSPQGGETQYF,TGTGCCAGCTCACCGCAGGGAGGAGAGACCCAGTACTTC
TRBV21-1,TRBJ2-2,-,-,15,CASSSRTGEAGELFF,TGTGCCAGCAGCTCGCGGACAGGGGAGGCCGGGGAGCTGTTTTTT